Listed below are T cell receptor beta chains from one sample, sequenced in a study of OX40 agonist ivuxolimab in advanced cancers. Assay: immunoSEQ multiplex PCR; the TCRdb copy retains only in-frame clones and omits some. Among 43,000 or so clones, 70% to 90% were seen once, and the ten largest hold 11% to 15%. Sequenced here: CD4+ or CD8+ T cells sorted from blood, sampled in a trial of the OX40 agonist ivuxolimab. The receptors stem from an adult with an advanced solid tumor such as melanoma, head and neck, liver or kidney cancer. Both conserved end residues are part of each CDR3.

V: TRBV7-3; length: 15; CDR3: CASRASGTSYNEQFF
V: TRBV30; length: 15; CDR3: CAGGYRGSESYGYTF
V: TRBV6-1; length: 14; CDR3: CASRLQGHTDTQYF
V: TRBV29-1; length: 11; CDR3: CSHGSLNEQFF
V: TRBV12-5; length: 18; CDR3: CASGLADKEGSTTGELFF
V: TRBV6-1; length: 16; CDR3: CASSEHYSPGNQPQHF
V: TRBV10-3; length: 14; CDR3: CAIGEGQGTDTQYF
V: TRBV19; length: 13; CDR3: CASSTNDRLGYTF
V: TRBV5-4; length: 16; CDR3: CASSQVPTGGVEKLFF
V: TRBV28; length: 14; CDR3: CASSFVRRNYGYTF
V: TRBV6-6; length: 14; CDR3: CASTQPYSDTEAFF
V: TRBV7-2; length: 14; CDR3: CASSPGQASGELFF
V: TRBV9; length: 16; CDR3: CASSVGQGRTNEKLFF
V: TRBV5-5; length: 14; CDR3: CASSFGTVGHEQFF
V: TRBV19; length: 16; CDR3: CASSSSTSGAYNEQFF